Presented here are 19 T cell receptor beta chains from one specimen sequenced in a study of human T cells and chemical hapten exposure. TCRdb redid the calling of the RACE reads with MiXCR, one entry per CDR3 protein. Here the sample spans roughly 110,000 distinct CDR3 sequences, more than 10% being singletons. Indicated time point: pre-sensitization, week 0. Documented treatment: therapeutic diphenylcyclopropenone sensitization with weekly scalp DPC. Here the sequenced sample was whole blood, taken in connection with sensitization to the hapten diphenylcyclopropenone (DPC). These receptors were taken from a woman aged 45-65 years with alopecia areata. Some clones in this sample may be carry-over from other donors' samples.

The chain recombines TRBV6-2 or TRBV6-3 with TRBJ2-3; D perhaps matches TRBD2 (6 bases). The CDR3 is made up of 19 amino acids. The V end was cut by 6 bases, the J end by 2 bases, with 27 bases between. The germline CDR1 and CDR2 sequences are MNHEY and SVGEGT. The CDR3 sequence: CASSFVPGGSGLPTDTQYF. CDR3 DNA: TGTGCCAGCAGCTTCGTCCCCGGTGGTAGCGGCCTTCCCACAGATACGCAGTATTTT.

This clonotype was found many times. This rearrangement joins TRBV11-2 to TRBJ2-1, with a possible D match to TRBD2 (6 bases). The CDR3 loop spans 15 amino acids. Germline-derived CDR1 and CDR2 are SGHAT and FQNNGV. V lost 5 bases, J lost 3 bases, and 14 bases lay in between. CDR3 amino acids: CASSTRTGDYNEQFF. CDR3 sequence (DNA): TGTGCCAGCAGCACGAGAACGGGGGACTACAATGAGCAGTTCTTC.

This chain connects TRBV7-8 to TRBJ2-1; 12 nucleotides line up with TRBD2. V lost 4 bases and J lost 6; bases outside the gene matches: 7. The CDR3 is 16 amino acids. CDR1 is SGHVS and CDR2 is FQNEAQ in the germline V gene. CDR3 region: CASSSSSGGALNEQFF. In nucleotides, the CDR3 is TGTGCCAGCAGCTCATCTAGCGGGGGGGCGCTCAATGAGCAGTTCTTC.

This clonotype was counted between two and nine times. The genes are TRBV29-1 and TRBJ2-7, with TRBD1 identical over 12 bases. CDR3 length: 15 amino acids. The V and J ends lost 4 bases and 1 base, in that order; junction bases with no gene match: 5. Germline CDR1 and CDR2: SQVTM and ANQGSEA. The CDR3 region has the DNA TGCAGCGTTGTGGGACAGGGGGCAACATCCTACGAGCAGTACTTC. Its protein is CSVVGQGATSYEQYF.

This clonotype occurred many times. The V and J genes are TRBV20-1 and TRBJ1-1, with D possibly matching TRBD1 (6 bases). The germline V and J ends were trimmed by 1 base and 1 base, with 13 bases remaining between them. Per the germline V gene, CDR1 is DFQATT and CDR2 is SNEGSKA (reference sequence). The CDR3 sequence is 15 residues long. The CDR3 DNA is TGCAGTGCTAGAGGGGATGGGGGCCGGAACACTGAAGCTTTCTTT. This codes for CSARGDGGRNTEAFF.

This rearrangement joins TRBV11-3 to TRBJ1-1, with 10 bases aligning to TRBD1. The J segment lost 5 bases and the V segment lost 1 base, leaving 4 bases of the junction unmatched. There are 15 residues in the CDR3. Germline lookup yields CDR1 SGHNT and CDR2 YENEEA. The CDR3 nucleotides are TGTGCCAGCAGCTTAGCCGGACAGGGGGTGACTGAAGCTTTCTTT. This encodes CASSLAGQGVTEAFF.

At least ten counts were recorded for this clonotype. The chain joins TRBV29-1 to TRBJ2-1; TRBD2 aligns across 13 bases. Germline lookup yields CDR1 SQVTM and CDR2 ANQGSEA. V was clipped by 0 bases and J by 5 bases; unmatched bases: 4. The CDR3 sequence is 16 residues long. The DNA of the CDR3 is TGCAGCGTTGAAGATCAGACTAGCGGGAGGCACAATGAGCAGTTCTTC. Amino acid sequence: CSVEDQTSGRHNEQFF.

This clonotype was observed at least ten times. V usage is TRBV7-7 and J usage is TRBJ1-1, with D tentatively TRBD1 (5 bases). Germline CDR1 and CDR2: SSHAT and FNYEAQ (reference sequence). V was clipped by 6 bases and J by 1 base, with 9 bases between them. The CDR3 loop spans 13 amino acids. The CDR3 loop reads CASSFRGNTEAFF. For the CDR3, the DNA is TGTGCCAGCAGTTTTAGGGGGAACACTGAAGCTTTCTTT.

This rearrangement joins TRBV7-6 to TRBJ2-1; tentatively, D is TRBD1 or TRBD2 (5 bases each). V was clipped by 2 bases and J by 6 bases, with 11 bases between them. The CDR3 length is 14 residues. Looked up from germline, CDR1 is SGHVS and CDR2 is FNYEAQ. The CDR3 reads CASSLQQDFNEQFF. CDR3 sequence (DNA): TGTGCCAGCAGCTTACAACAGGACTTCAATGAGCAGTTCTTC. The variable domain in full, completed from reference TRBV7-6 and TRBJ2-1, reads GAGVSQSPRYKVTKRGQDVALRCDPISGHVSLYWYRQALGQGPEFLTYFNYEAQQDKSGLPNDRFSAERPEGSISTLTIQRTEQRDSAMYRCASSLQQDFNEQFFGPGTRLTVL.

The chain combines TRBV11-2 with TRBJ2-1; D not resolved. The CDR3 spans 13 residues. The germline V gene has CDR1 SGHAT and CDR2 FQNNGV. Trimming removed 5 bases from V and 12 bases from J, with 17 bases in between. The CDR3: CASSPPGLAGQFF. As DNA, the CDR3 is TGTGCCAGCAGCCCACCCGGTCTGGCAGGGCAGTTCTTC.

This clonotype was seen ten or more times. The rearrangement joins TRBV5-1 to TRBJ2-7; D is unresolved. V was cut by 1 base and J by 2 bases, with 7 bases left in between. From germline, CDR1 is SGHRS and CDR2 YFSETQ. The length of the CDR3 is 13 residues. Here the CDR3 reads CASSLSFAYEQYF. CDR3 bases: TGCGCCAGCAGCTTGTCTTTCGCCTACGAGCAGTACTTC.

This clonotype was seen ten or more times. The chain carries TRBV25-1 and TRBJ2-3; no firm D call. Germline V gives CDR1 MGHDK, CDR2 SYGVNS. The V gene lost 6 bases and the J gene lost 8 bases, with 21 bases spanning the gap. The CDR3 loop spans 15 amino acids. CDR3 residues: CASSPAPGTSATQYF. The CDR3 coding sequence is TGTGCCAGCAGCCCAGCCCCGGGTACATCGGCTACGCAGTATTTT. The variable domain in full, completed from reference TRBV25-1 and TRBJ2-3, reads EADIYQTPRYLVIGTGKKITLECSQTMGHDKMYWYQQDPGMELHLIHYSYGVNSTEKGDLSSESTVSRIRTEHFPLTLESARPSHTSQYLCASSPAPGTSATQYFGPGTRLTVL.

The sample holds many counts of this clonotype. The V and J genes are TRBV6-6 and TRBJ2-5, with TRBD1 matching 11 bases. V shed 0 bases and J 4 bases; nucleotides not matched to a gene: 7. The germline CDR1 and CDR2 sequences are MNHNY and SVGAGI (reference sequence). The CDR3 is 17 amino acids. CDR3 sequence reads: CASSYSGDRGTAETQYF. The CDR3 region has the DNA TGTGCCAGCAGTTACTCAGGGGACAGGGGGACGGCAGAGACCCAGTACTTC.

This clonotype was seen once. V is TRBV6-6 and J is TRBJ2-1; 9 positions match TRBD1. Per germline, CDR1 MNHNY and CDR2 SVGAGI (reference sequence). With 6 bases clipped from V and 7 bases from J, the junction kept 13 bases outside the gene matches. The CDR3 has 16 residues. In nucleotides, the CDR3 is TGTGCCAGCAGCACCCGGGACAGGGATGGTTTGAATGAGCAGTTCTTC. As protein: CASSTRDRDGLNEQFF.

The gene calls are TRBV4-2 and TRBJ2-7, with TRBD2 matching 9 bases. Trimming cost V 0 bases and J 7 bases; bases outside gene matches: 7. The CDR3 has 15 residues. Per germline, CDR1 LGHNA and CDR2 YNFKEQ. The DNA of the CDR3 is TGTGCCAGCAGCCAAGATTTTAGCGGGGGTGGAGAGCAGTACTTC. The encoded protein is CASSQDFSGGGEQYF.

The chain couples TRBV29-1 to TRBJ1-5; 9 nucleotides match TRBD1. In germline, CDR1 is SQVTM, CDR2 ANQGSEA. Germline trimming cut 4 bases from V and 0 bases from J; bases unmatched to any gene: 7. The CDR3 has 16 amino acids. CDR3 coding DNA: TGCAGCGTTGTGGACAGGGGAGAAGGTAGCAATCAGCCCCAGCATTTT. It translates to CSVVDRGEGSNQPQHF.

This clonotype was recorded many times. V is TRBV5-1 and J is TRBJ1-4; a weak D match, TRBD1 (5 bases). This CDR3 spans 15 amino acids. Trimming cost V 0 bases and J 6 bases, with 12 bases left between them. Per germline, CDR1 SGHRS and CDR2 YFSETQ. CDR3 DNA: TGCGCCAGCAGCTTGGGGGCAGGGAGCTATGAAAAACTGTTTTTT. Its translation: CASSLGAGSYEKLFF.

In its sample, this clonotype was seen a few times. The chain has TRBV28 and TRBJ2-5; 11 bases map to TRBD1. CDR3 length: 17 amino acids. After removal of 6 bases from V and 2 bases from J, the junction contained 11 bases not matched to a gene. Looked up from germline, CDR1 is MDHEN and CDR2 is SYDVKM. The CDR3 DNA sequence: TGTGCCAGCAGCGGACAGGGGGCCAGTTCCAATCAAGAGACCCAGTACTTC. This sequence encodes CASSGQGASSNQETQYF.

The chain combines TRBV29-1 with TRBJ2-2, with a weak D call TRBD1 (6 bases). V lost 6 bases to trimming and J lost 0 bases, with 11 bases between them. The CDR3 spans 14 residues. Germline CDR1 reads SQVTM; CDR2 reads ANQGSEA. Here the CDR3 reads CSVRRDTNTGELFF. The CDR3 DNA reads TGCAGCGTCCGCAGGGACACGAACACCGGGGAGCTGTTTTTT.